These T cell receptor beta chains were read from a single sample in a study of blood T cell repertoires in COVID-19. Measured with immunoSEQ multiplex PCR; TCRdb has only the in-frame clones, and not every one. The repertoire holds roughly 150,000 clones, with over 70% as singletons. Sequencing was carried out using peripheral blood. These receptor sequences come from a woman between 65 and 79 years old who had recovered from COVID-19. Both conserved end residues are part of each CDR3. Each record gives: V gene, J gene, D gene, clone size, CDR3 protein, CDR3 DNA. A D gene is named only where the DNA matches it firmly. Size is stated for part of the rows, as once, few or many counts, or as a class when the clone is expanded.

>TRBV9|TRBJ1-1|.|.
CASSGGTGIMNTEAFF
TGTGCCAGCAGCGGCGGGACGGGAATCATGAACACTGAAGCTTTCTTT
>TRBV11-2|TRBJ2-7|.|.
CASSWGHRTYEQYF
TGTGCCAGCAGCTGGGGGCACAGAACCTACGAGCAGTACTTC
>TRBV9|TRBJ2-1|TRBD1|.
CASSPWTGEERNEQFF
TGTGCCAGCAGCCCCTGGACAGGGGAGGAGAGGAATGAGCAGTTCTTC
>TRBV5-1|TRBJ2-2|TRBD2|.
CASSLGGLAGSTGELFF
TGCGCCAGCAGCTTGGGGGGACTAGCCGGGTCCACCGGGGAGCTGTTTTTT
>TRBV12-3/TRBV12-4|TRBJ1-1|.|.
CASSPRTETEAFF
TGTGCCAGCAGTCCCCGGACTGAGACTGAAGCTTTCTTT
>TRBV7-8|TRBJ2-3|TRBD2|.
CASSSGWTSRRTDTQYF
TGTGCCAGCAGCTCAGGCTGGACTAGCCGACGCACAGATACGCAGTATTTT
>TRBV7-2|TRBJ2-1|.|.
CASSLGPDGYNEQFF
TGTGCCAGCAGTCTAGGTCCGGATGGCTACAATGAGCAGTTCTTC
>TRBV19|TRBJ1-5|.|.
CASMGRVNQPQHF
TGTGCCAGTATGGGGCGTGTCAATCAGCCCCAGCATTTT
>TRBV9|TRBJ2-5|TRBD2|.
CASSVASREGRETQYF
TGTGCCAGCAGCGTAGCTTCGCGGGAGGGCCGGGAGACCCAGTACTTC
>TRBV7-9|TRBJ2-1|.|.
CASSLGALSQFF
TGTGCCAGCAGCTTAGGGGCCCTGTCTCAGTTCTTC
>TRBV20-1|TRBJ2-3|TRBD2|few
CSASSGAGGTDTQYF
TGCAGTGCTAGTAGCGGGGCTGGAGGCACAGATACGCAGTATTTT
>TRBV10-3|TRBJ2-7|TRBD1|few
CAISGEDRVGQYF
TGTGCCATCAGTGGGGAAGACAGGGTTGGGCAGTACTTC
>TRBV30|TRBJ1-2|TRBD1|once
CAWSPGQRNYGYTF
TGTGCCTGGAGCCCGGGACAGAGAAACTATGGCTACACCTTC
>TRBV18|TRBJ2-3|.|.
CASSPYTDTQYF
TGTGCCAGCTCACCCTACACAGATACGCAGTATTTT
>TRBV29-1|TRBJ1-2|.|.
CSVGGGTSYGYTF
TGCAGCGTTGGGGGGGGAACCTCCTATGGCTACACCTTC
>TRBV5-1|TRBJ1-1|.|.
CASSLMGRGAEAFF
TGCGCCAGCAGCTTGATGGGGAGGGGGGCTGAAGCTTTCTTT
>TRBV7-8|TRBJ2-7|TRBD1|.
CASSSAQGAAAYEQYF
TGTGCCAGCAGCTCGGCGCAGGGGGCCGCCGCCTACGAGCAGTACTTC
>TRBV6-5|TRBJ1-1|.|.
CASTKGPTLNTEAFF
TGTGCCAGCACCAAGGGGCCGACACTGAACACTGAAGCTTTCTTT
>TRBV9|TRBJ2-5|TRBD2|.
CASSASGGAGETQYF
TGTGCCAGCAGCGCCAGCGGGGGGGCGGGTGAGACCCAGTACTTC
>TRBV24-1|TRBJ2-7|.|.
CATSDPVSYEQYF
TGTGCCACCAGTGACCCTGTATCCTACGAGCAGTACTTC
>TRBV3-1/TRBV3-2|TRBJ1-2|.|.
CASSQTPRGGGYTF
TGTGCCAGCAGCCAAACTCCCCGGGGAGGAGGCTACACCTTC
>TRBV2|TRBJ2-1|TRBD2|.
CASSDRPGLAGQSSYNEQFF
TGTGCCAGCAGCGACAGACCGGGACTAGCGGGACAGAGCTCCTACAATGAGCAGTTCTTC
>TRBV29-1|TRBJ2-5|TRBD1|.
CSGSRGRETQYF
TGCAGCGGCTCTAGGGGGCGAGAGACCCAGTACTTC
>TRBV20-1|TRBJ2-3|TRBD2|.
CSATGGDTQYF
TGCAGTGCCACGGGGGGGGATACGCAGTATTTT
>TRBV5-1|TRBJ1-1|TRBD1|.
CASSPGTANTEAFF
TGCGCCAGCAGCCCAGGGACAGCGAACACTGAAGCTTTCTTT
>TRBV28|TRBJ2-1|TRBD1|.
CASTRGQGGVEQFF
TGTGCCAGCACCCGGGGACAGGGGGGGGTTGAGCAGTTCTTC
>TRBV5-1|TRBJ2-1|TRBD2|.
CASSKGLADPSYNEQFF
TGCGCCAGCAGCAAGGGACTAGCGGACCCCTCCTACAATGAGCAGTTCTTC
>TRBV7-6|TRBJ1-3|.|.
CASTPRTVADTIYF
TGTGCCAGCACCCCCCGGACAGTCGCGGACACCATATATTTT
>TRBV7-2|TRBJ2-3|.|.
CASSWAADTQYF
TGTGCCAGCAGCTGGGCCGCAGATACGCAGTATTTT
>TRBV14|TRBJ1-2|.|.
CASSQDRFGRGGALSYTF
TGTGCCAGCAGCCAAGATCGGTTTGGCAGGGGAGGGGCCCTAAGCTACACCTTC
>TRBV5-6|TRBJ1-5|TRBD1|few
CASSQRTGRAGSNQPQHF
TGTGCCAGCAGCCAGAGGACAGGGCGGGCAGGGAGCAATCAGCCCCAGCATTTT
>TRBV18|TRBJ1-4|TRBD1|.
CASSPGQGREKLFF
TGTGCCAGCTCGCCGGGACAGGGGCGGGAAAAACTGTTTTTT
>TRBV30|TRBJ2-2|.|.
CAWSAWGDTGELFF
TGTGCCTGGAGTGCTTGGGGGGACACCGGGGAGCTGTTTTTT
>TRBV19|TRBJ1-2|.|.
CASSVRNYGYTF
TGTGCCAGTAGTGTCAGGAACTATGGCTACACCTTC
>TRBV9|TRBJ1-3|TRBD1|.
CASSRQTGASGNTIYF
TGTGCCAGCAGCCGTCAGACAGGGGCCTCTGGAAACACCATATATTTT
>TRBV5-1|TRBJ2-1|TRBD2|.
CASSLGAGGSEQFF
TGCGCCAGCAGCTTGGGGGCAGGCGGGAGTGAGCAGTTCTTC
>TRBV3-1/TRBV3-2|TRBJ2-7|.|.
CASSNKYTYEQYF
TGTGCCAGCAGCAACAAATATACCTACGAGCAGTACTTC
>TRBV5-8|TRBJ1-5|.|.
CASKLTGLGNQPQHF
TGTGCCAGCAAGTTGACAGGTTTGGGCAATCAGCCCCAGCATTTT
>TRBV3-1/TRBV3-2|TRBJ2-1|.|.
CASSPGGGRAYEQFF
TGTGCCAGCAGCCCAGGGGGCGGGAGGGCCTATGAGCAGTTCTTC
>TRBV5-1|TRBJ2-1|TRBD1|.
CASSPPGQGAGEQFF
TGCGCCAGCAGCCCCCCGGGACAGGGGGCAGGCGAGCAGTTCTTC
>TRBV11-2|TRBJ2-1|TRBD2|once
CASSLWGSGDNEQFF
TGTGCCAGCAGCTTATGGGGTAGCGGGGACAATGAGCAGTTCTTC
>TRBV5-1|TRBJ2-1|TRBD2|.
CASSLGLAGANEQFF
TGCGCCAGCAGCTTGGGGCTAGCGGGAGCCAATGAGCAGTTCTTC